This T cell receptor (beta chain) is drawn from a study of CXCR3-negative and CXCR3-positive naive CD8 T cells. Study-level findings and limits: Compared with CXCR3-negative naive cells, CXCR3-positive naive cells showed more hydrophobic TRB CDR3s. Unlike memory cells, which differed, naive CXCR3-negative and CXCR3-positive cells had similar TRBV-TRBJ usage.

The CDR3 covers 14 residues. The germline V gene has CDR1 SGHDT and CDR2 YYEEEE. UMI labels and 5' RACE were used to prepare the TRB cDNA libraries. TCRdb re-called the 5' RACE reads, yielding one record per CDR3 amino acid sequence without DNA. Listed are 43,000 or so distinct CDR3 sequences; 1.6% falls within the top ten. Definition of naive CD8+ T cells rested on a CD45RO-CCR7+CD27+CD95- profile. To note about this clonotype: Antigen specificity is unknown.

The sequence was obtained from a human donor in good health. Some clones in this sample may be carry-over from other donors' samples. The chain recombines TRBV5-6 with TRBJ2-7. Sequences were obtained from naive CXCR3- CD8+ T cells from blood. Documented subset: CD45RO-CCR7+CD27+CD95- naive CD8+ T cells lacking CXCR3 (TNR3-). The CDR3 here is CASSPVRSSYEQYF.